This T cell receptor (beta chain) was obtained from a study of memory CD4+ T cells and cytomegalovirus serostatus. General observations from the study: CD4+ memory repertoires contained about 40% of the roughly 160 reported CMV TCRbeta sequences.

This CDR3 has 19 amino acids. Germline values: CDR1 SGHDT, CDR2 YYEEEE. V shed 4 bases, J shed 0 bases, and the junction held 13 bases outside the gene matches. Single viable CD3+CD4+CD8-CD45RO+ cells were sorted as the memory CD4+ T cells. Turning to this clone: The antigen remains undetermined.

Here immunoSEQ multiplex PCR was the method, and the copy in TCRdb shows in-frame clones only, minus some. In the table there are some 87,000 clones, 80% of which are singletons. The chain employs TRBV5-6 and TRBJ2-1, with 10 nucleotides matching TRBD2. The source of this sequence is an adult in good health and CMV-seropositive. Sequencing was performed on memory CD4+ T cells from blood. The CDR3 nucleotides are TGTGCCAGCAGCCGAGGGACTAGCGTGAAGAGAACCTCCTACAATGAGCAGTTCTTC. Its protein is CASSRGTSVKRTSYNEQFF.